A single sample gave rise to the 10 T cell receptor beta chains below, sequenced in a study of T cell changes during pregnancy in multiple sclerosis. TCRdb's table, derived via immunoSEQ multiplex PCR, lists solely in-frame clones and lacks some. The data show 40,000 or so clones, around 92% seen once. The sample in question was CD8+ T cells from peripheral blood mononuclear cells, obtained after pregnancy. Receptors were obtained from a female donor with multiple sclerosis, enrolled in a pregnancy study.

V is TRBV10-3 and J is TRBJ2-7; D is perhaps TRBD1 (8 bases). Germline loops: CDR1 ENHRY, CDR2 SYGVKD. V was trimmed by 6 bases and J by 6 bases, leaving 36 bases between them. There are 20 residues in the CDR3. The CDR3 sequence is CAISKDRERGAGPFGPEQYF. The CDR3 DNA reads TGTGCCATCAGCAAGGACAGGGAGAGGGGAGCGGGACCATTTGGACCCGAGCAGTACTTC.

The gene calls are TRBV6-5 and TRBJ2-6; maybe TRBD2 (5 bases). V was clipped by 4 bases and J by 2 bases, with 12 bases between them. Germline-derived CDR1 and CDR2 are MNHEY and SVGAGI. The CDR3 has 16 amino acids. CDR3 region: CASSSFPGAGANVLTF. CDR3 nucleotide sequence: TGTGCCAGCAGTTCCTTTCCCGGGGCTGGGGCCAACGTCCTGACTTTC.

The chain combines TRBV28 with TRBJ2-6; 8 nucleotides align to TRBD1. The CDR3 runs to 14 residues. After removal of 10 bases from V and 1 base from J, the junction contained 3 bases not matched to a gene. Germline V gene sequence: CDR1 MDHEN, CDR2 SYDVKM. CDR3 protein: CAINRGSGANVLTF. The DNA for the CDR3 is TGTGCCATAAACAGGGGGTCTGGGGCCAACGTCCTGACTTTC.

The chain couples TRBV13 to TRBJ2-3; D unresolved. V was pared by 3 bases and J by 6 bases, with 13 bases between. The CDR3 extends over 14 amino acids. Germline-derived CDR1 and CDR2 are PRHDT and FYEKMQ (reference sequence). In DNA, the CDR3 is TGTGCCAGCAGCTTGTTTTCCCGAGTGGATACGCAGTATTTT. This encodes CASSLFSRVDTQYF.

This chain uses TRBV9 with TRBJ2-7; D not resolved. This CDR3 has 13 residues. Between the trimmed V and J ends, which lost 3 bases and 1 base, there was a span of 8 bases. Germline V gives CDR1 SGDLS, CDR2 YYNGEE. The CDR3 DNA reads as TGTGCCAGCAGCGGTGACTGGTCCTACGAGCAGTACTTC. Protein product: CASSGDWSYEQYF.

V and J are TRBV9 and TRBJ2-1, with D perhaps TRBD2 (6 bases). The CDR3 extends over 15 amino acids. V was clipped by 6 bases and J by 0 bases, with 13 bases between them. Germline CDR1 and CDR2: SGDLS and YYNGEE. For the CDR3, the DNA is TGTGCCAGCACGGAGACTAGTTCCTCCTACAATGAGCAGTTCTTC. Encoded protein: CASTETSSSYNEQFF.

This chain links TRBV5-1 with TRBJ1-2, with 7 bases fitting TRBD1. V shed 0 bases and J 3 bases; nucleotides not matched to a gene: 2. Germline values: CDR1 SGHRS, CDR2 YFSETQ. This CDR3 contains 14 residues. The CDR3 sequence is CASSLGQGDYGYTF. CDR3 bases: TGCGCCAGCAGCTTGGGACAGGGTGACTATGGCTACACCTTC.

The rearrangement links TRBV6-5 to TRBJ2-7; a weak D match, TRBD1 (6 bases). From germline, CDR1 is MNHEY and CDR2 SVGAGI. The CDR3 is 12 residues long. Trimming pared 5 bases from V and 5 bases from J, leaving 10 bases between. The CDR3 spells CASSAGQNEQYF. CDR3 in DNA: TGTGCCAGCAGTGCCGGACAGAACGAGCAGTACTTC.

The rearrangement uses TRBV11-2 and TRBJ2-1; D ambiguous. The germline CDR1 and CDR2 sequences are SGHAT and FQNNGV. CDR3 length equals 14 residues. V lost 0 bases and J 0 bases, leaving 3 bases between the germline ends. This chain's CDR3 is CASSLESSYNEQFF. The CDR3, as DNA: TGTGCCAGCAGCTTAGAGAGCTCCTACAATGAGCAGTTCTTC.

The CDR3 nucleotides are TGTGCCACCGGACTCCCCGGGGAGCTGTTTTTT. Translation gives CATGLPGELFF. V usage is TRBV15 and J usage is TRBJ2-2, with D possibly being TRBD2 (5 bases). The CDR3 spans 11 residues. V lost 8 bases and J lost 6, with 7 bases in between. Germline assignment: CDR1 LNHNV and CDR2 YYDKDF (reference sequence).